This passage covers 12 T cell receptor beta chains from one sample sequenced in a study of T cells in localized non-small cell lung cancer. Clones were read by immunoSEQ multiplex PCR, and TCRdb kept only the in-frame ones, dropping some. The top ten hold 13% to 15% of the sample, which has a few thousand clones, less than 30% seen once. Here the sequenced sample was lung tumor tissue, taken before any cancer treatment. These receptors were collected from a woman aged 35 to 70 with stage III lung adenocarcinoma.

J is TRBJ1-4 and V is TRBV2; D call uncertain. CDR3 length equals 15 residues. Trimming shortened V by 6 bases and J by 4 bases, and 15 bases separated the two germline ends. Germline V gene lookup returns CDR1 SNHLY and CDR2 FYNNEI. This CDR3 is CASSVGTLNNEKLFF. In DNA, the CDR3 is TGTGCCAGCAGCGTAGGTACCCTGAATAATGAAAAACTGTTTTTT.

V gene TRBV30 combines with J gene TRBJ1-6; D gene uncertain. The CDR3 runs 11 residues. Germline CDR1 is GTSNPN and CDR2 is SVGIG (reference sequence). Trimming removed 2 bases at V and 8 bases at J, with 4 bases between. The CDR3 DNA reads as TGTGCCTGGAGTACACATTCACCCCTCCACTTT. It translates to CAWSTHSPLHF.

J is TRBJ1-2 and V is TRBV9; the match to TRBD1 covers 9 bases. The CDR3 runs to 15 residues. Unmatched junction bases numbered 4, after V lost 4 bases and J lost 0 bases. Germline V gene sequence: CDR1 SGDLS, CDR2 YYNGEE. CDR3 nucleotides: TGTGCCAGCAGCTATGGACAGGGGACTAACTATGGCTACACCTTC. This gives the protein CASSYGQGTNYGYTF.

This clone was seen a handful of times. The chain combines TRBV5-1 with TRBJ2-1, with no clear D. Germline V gene data show CDR1 as SGHRS and CDR2 as YFSETQ. V was cut by 0 bases and J by 8 bases, with 12 bases left in between. This CDR3 spans 14 amino acids. CDR3 nucleotide sequence: TGCGCCAGCAGCTTGGCTCAGCCCCGGGATGAGCAGTTCTTC. As protein: CASSLAQPRDEQFF.

J is TRBJ1-2 and V is TRBV5-1; D possibly corresponds to TRBD1 (6 bases). The CDR3 is made up of 15 amino acids. Germline CDR1 SGHRS, CDR2 YFSETQ. In DNA, the CDR3 is TGCGGCTCCTCAAATGGGGACACCCGTAACTATGGCTACACCTTC. This codes for CGSSNGDTRNYGYTF.

The chain joins TRBV19 to TRBJ2-7; D is possibly TRBD1 (6 bases). Germline lookup yields CDR1 LNHDA and CDR2 SQIVND (reference sequence). The CDR3 extends over 13 amino acids. V dropped 10 bases and J dropped 5 bases, with 18 bases sitting between them. CDR3 in amino acids: CATTSNYRDEQYF. The CDR3 DNA reads as TGTGCCACTACCAGTAATTACAGGGACGAGCAGTACTTC.

CDR3 nucleotides: TGTGCCTGGAGTGTTGGACTAGCGGGAGATGAGCAGTTCTTC. Amino acids: CAWSVGLAGDEQFF. V is TRBV30 and J is TRBJ2-1; TRBD2 aligns across 13 bases. The junction had 1 base not matched to a gene; V was cut back by 0 bases and J by 8 bases. The length of the CDR3 is 14 residues. Germline V gives CDR1 GTSNPN, CDR2 SVGIG (reference sequence).

The J gene is TRBJ1-4, the V gene TRBV25-1; D possibly corresponds to TRBD1 (6 bases). The CDR3 spans 14 residues. Germline V CDR1 and CDR2: MGHDK, SYGVNS. V was clipped by 7 bases and J by 4 bases, with 13 bases between them. The CDR3 reads CASNGGLGNEKLFF. CDR3 in DNA: TGTGCCAGCAACGGGGGGCTCGGTAATGAAAAACTGTTTTTT.

The V and J genes are TRBV12-5 and TRBJ2-7; 8 bases agree with TRBD1. V lost 5 bases to trimming and J lost 6 bases; unmatched junction nucleotides: 6. From germline, CDR1 is LGHNT and CDR2 FRNRAP. CDR3 size: 13 residues. The CDR3 reads CASGPDRGPEQYF. The DNA for the CDR3 is TGTGCTAGTGGTCCCGACAGGGGCCCCGAGCAGTACTTC.

The chain employs TRBV28 and TRBJ1-1; no firm D call. The length of the CDR3 is 14 residues. Germline-derived CDR1 and CDR2 are MDHEN and SYDVKM. Trimming left V 8 bases short and J 1 base short, with 14 bases between. The CDR3 sequence is CASVPSLQNTEAFF. CDR3 DNA: TGTGCCAGCGTGCCCTCCCTCCAGAACACTGAAGCTTTCTTT.

V is TRBV29-1 and J is TRBJ2-2; no clear D gene. Germline loops: CDR1 SQVTM, CDR2 ANQGSEA. This CDR3 has 14 residues. Trimming pared 7 bases from V and 0 bases from J, leaving 12 bases between. Here the CDR3 reads CSAAVTANTGELFF. DNA of the CDR3: TGCAGCGCCGCCGTGACGGCGAACACCGGGGAGCTGTTTTTT.

This clone is medium-sized within its sample. The chain links TRBV11-3 to TRBJ2-1, with a possible D match to TRBD2 (6 bases). The CDR3 spans 16 residues. CDR1 is SGHNT and CDR2 is YENEEA in the germline V gene. V was clipped by 5 bases and J by 12 bases, with 26 bases between them. The chain's CDR3 is CASSPGRTVAAGGQFF. CDR3 bases: TGTGCCAGCAGCCCGGGGCGGACTGTAGCGGCCGGTGGGCAGTTCTTC.